Below are 12 T cell receptor beta chains sequenced from a single sample in a study of T cell clonality in common variable immunodeficiency. Profiling relied on immunoSEQ multiplex PCR, and the TCRdb table lists in-frame clones only, not all of them. This sample has 35,000 to 50,000 clones, each found more than once. Source material: peripheral blood mononuclear cells. The receptor source for this set is a person aged 18 to 75 in good health.

This clone was counted at least ten times. The missing CDR3 end, 3 residues past where the read stops, is filled in from the germline J gene. The V gene is TRBV7-9, the J gene TRBJ2-7; no clear D gene. V was shortened by 1 base and J by 0 bases, with 7 bases between the two germline ends. Per the germline V gene, CDR1 is SEHNR and CDR2 is FQNEAQ (reference sequence). CDR3 length: 14 amino acids. The DNA read from the CDR3 is TGTGCCAGCAGCTTAGGCAGGCTCTCCTACGAG. Its translation is CASSLGRLSYE. Given in full, the CDR3 is CASSLGRLSYEQYF.

The table lists this clone with a few counts. The read falls 3 residues short of the CDR3 end, and the missing part is taken from the germline J gene. The chain couples TRBV19 to TRBJ1-2, with D maybe TRBD1 (6 bases). The CDR3 extends over 14 amino acids. Germline V CDR1 and CDR2: LNHDA, SQIVND (reference sequence). CDR3 amino acids: CASSDLQGYNDYTF. The DNA read from the CDR3 is TGTGCCAGTAGTGACCTACAGGGTTACAATGAC.

At least ten counts were recorded for this clone. The sequence runs out 3 residues before the end of the CDR3; the remainder is reconstructed from the germline J gene. The gene calls are TRBV20-1 and TRBJ2-7; 10 nucleotides agree with TRBD1. Germline V gene sequence: CDR1 DFQATT, CDR2 SNEGSKA (reference sequence). The CDR3 consists of 14 residues. With V trimmed by 7 bases and J by 5 bases, 11 bases remained unmatched. The CDR3 loop reads CSVPGTGDLNEQYF. The covered CDR3 bases are TGCAGTGTCCCCGGGACAGGGGACTTGAACGAG.

This clone was detected ten times or more. The read comes to an end 3 residues before the CDR3 does, leaving the germline J gene to fill in the end. V gene TRBV7-2 combines with J gene TRBJ1-1, with 8 bases aligning to TRBD1. The V and J ends lost 4 bases and 7 bases, in that order; junction bases with no gene match: 5. CDR1 is SGHTA and CDR2 is FQGNSA in the germline V gene. There are 13 residues in the CDR3. This CDR3 is CASSSQGAIEAFF. The CDR3 DNA, read in part, is TGTGCCAGCAGCTCTCAGGGGGCCATTGAA.

This clone was seen a few times. One end of the junction fails to match germline, which may point to a read error. The CDR3 is cut off 3 residues early in the read; its end comes from the germline J gene. The chain combines TRBV7-9 with TRBJ1-4; 7 bases map to TRBD1. The germline V gene encodes CDR1 SEHNR and CDR2 FQNEAQ (reference sequence). The CDR3 extends over 15 amino acids. CDR3 sequence: CASTPTGQTTEKLFF. The sequenced part of the CDR3 DNA is TGTGCCAGCACCCCAACGGGACAGACTACTGAAAAA.

This clone came up many times. The CDR3 is cut off 3 residues early in the read; its end comes from the germline J gene. V gene TRBV29-1 combines with J gene TRBJ2-1; D may be TRBD2 (6 bases). Per germline, CDR1 SQVTM and CDR2 ANQGSEA. The CDR3 totals 12 residues. V was clipped by 4 bases and J by 9 bases, with 13 bases between them. CDR3: CSVVSSEVEQFF. The CDR3 DNA, read in part, is TGCAGCGTTGTGTCTAGCGAGGTTGAG.

This clone was seen more than once but under ten times. The read comes to an end 3 residues before the CDR3 does, leaving the germline J gene to fill in the end. V gene TRBV5-1 combines with J gene TRBJ2-1, with D possibly being TRBD2 (7 bases). CDR3 size: 14 residues. CDR1 is SGHRS, CDR2 YFSETQ, per germline. Trimming took 4 bases from V and 8 from J, leaving 16 bases between them. Incomplete CDR3 DNA: TGCGCCAGCAGCGAGGGGGGGGAGCTCTATGAG. It specifies CASSEGGELYE. The full CDR3 protein is CASSEGGELYEQFF.

This clone was recorded a few times. Read data end 3 residues before the CDR3 end; the end is taken from the germline J gene. The chain carries TRBV2 and TRBJ1-1; possibly TRBD1 for D (5 bases). The CDR3 is 11 residues long. With 10 bases removed from V and 1 base from J, the gap between germline ends came to 7 bases. The germline gives CDR1 SNHLY, CDR2 FYNNEI. This CDR3 is CATQGNTEAFF. The sequenced part of the CDR3 DNA is TGTGCCACCCAGGGGAACACTGAA.

This clone was counted ten times or more. The CDR3 end falls 3 residues outside the read, so it is completed with the germline J gene. The rearrangement joins TRBV7-3 to TRBJ2-2, with D perhaps TRBD1 (6 bases). Trimming pared 4 bases from V and 3 bases from J, leaving 9 bases between. The CDR3 runs 14 residues. Germline values: CDR1 SGHTA, CDR2 FQGTGA. CDR3 DNA (partial): TGTGCCAGCAGCTCACAGGGACACACCGGGGAG. The encoded protein is CASSSQGHTGE. The full CDR3 sequence reads CASSSQGHTGELFF.

This clone was counted between two and nine times. Read sequence stops 3 residues before the CDR3 end, and the germline J gene provides the missing end. The rearrangement joins TRBV18 to TRBJ1-4, with TRBD1 matching over 12 bases. J gave up 8 bases and V 4 bases, and 5 bases lay outside the gene matches. The CDR3 spans 15 residues. Germline CDR1 reads KGHSH; CDR2 reads LQKENI. The part of the CDR3 DNA that was read is TGTGCCAGCTCACGGTCCGGGACAGGGGGCGAAAAA. Translating it yields CASSRSGTGGEK. The full CDR3 sequence reads CASSRSGTGGEKLFF.

This clone was recorded many times. The CDR3 end lies 3 residues beyond the end of the read and is filled in from the germline J gene. The chain is built from TRBV28 and TRBJ2-7; TRBD1 matches at 9 bases. CDR3 length equals 16 residues. The junction had 10 bases not matched to a gene; V was cut back by 2 bases and J by 5 bases. Germline V lookup: CDR1 MDHEN, CDR2 SYDVKM. The CDR3 DNA, read in part, is TGTGCCAGCAGTTTACACCCGGGACAGGGAACGGACGAG. Amino acids: CASSLHPGQGTDE. The whole CDR3 sequence reads CASSLHPGQGTDEQYF. Together with reference TRBV28 and TRBJ2-7, the CDR3 gives the full variable domain: DVKVTQSSRYLVKRTGEKVFLECVQDMDHENMFWYRQDPGLGLRLIYFSYDVKMKEKGDIPEGYSVSREKKERFSLILESASTNQTSMYLCASSLHPGQGTDEQYFGPGTRLTVT.

To note about this clone: Read data end 3 residues before the CDR3 end; the end is taken from the germline J gene. The rearrangement uses TRBV20-1 and TRBJ1-1; 8 bases match TRBD1. With 0 bases clipped from V and 3 bases from J, the junction kept 9 bases outside the gene matches. The germline CDR1 and CDR2 sequences are DFQATT and SNEGSKA (reference sequence). This CDR3 contains 16 residues. The CDR3 sequence: CSARDPQGAGYTEAFF. The CDR3 bases that were read are TGCAGTGCTAGAGATCCTCAGGGGGCAGGGTACACTGAA.